This T cell receptor (beta chain) derives from a study of regulatory T cells in long-lasting Graves disease. Investigators prepared the TCR beta libraries by applying iRepertoire HTBI primers and Arm-PCR of CDR3 regions. A single record per CDR3 protein comes from TCRdb applying MiXCR to the multiplex PCR reads. This sample has 350,000 to 450,000 distinct CDR3 sequences, with roughly 23% found just once. The time point was: persistent/refractory GD, antithyroid drugs over 5 years with positive TRAb. The authors made the TCR library using RNA they extracted from PBMCs. The guidelines of the American Thyroid Association were the basis for diagnosing Graves' disease. In this cohort, patients came from an endocrinology department located in Xi'an, China. This clonotype was counted only a few times. The V end lost 2 bases, the J end lost 1 base, and 6 bases lay between the germline ends. Germline V gives CDR1 SGHDN, CDR2 FVKESK. The CDR3 has 14 amino acids.

This TCR came from a female donor with Graves disease. The rearrangement uses TRBV14 and TRBJ1-3; no firm D call. The source material was peripheral blood mononuclear cells (PBMCs), sampled when the disease was refractory, from a patient treated with antithyroid drugs. The DNA for the CDR3 is TGTGCCAGCAGCCAATCCCGTTCTGGAAACACCATATATTTT. Encoded protein: CASSQSRSGNTIYF.